Shown below are 6 T cell receptor beta chains from a single sample sequenced in a study of tumor-infiltrating lymphocytes in primary liver carcinoma (dated by TCRdb to the late 2010s). Total RNA and DNA were co-extracted from about 20-30 mg of bulk tissue with the AllPrep DNA/RNA mini kit, without cell sorting. The run used an Illumina HiSeq 2500. A constant-region primer and ProtoScript II reverse transcriptase were used to reverse-transcribe TCRbeta-specific cDNA from roughly 480 ng total RNA. Construction of the TCRbeta libraries relied on three nested rounds of multiplex PCR, following a slightly modified ARM-PCR procedure. The first two PCR rounds used multiplex TRBV1-TRBV30 forward primers with a Cbeta reverse primer, each for roughly 10 cycles. TCRdb ran its own pipeline on the public reads, namely fastp trimming at Q25 and MiXCR clone calling, and kept in-frame beta chains. Every CDR3 protein is listed once, alongside the most common genes and DNA of its rows. This sample gives some 120,000 distinct CDR3 sequences in total; 60% to 70% of them show up just once. The top ten constitute around 9.7% of the sample.

The sequencing sample was made of liver tumor tissue from sampling region 1. The label giving this sample's cell subset or site can be read as: tumor region T1, superior pole. Receptor source: a woman aged 55-69 years with primary liver carcinoma and hepatitis B virus infection.

The rearrangement links TRBV12-3 or TRBV12-4 to TRBJ2-5; D possibly uses TRBD1 or TRBD2 (5 bases each). The germline V and J ends were trimmed by 2 bases and 3 bases, with 19 bases remaining between them. This CDR3 is 17 amino acids long. The DNA of the CDR3 is TGTGCCAGCAGTTTAATGGGGCGAGGGTTACAAAAAGAGACCCAGTACTTC. Encoded protein: CASSLMGRGLQKETQYF.

This clonotype was recorded many times. The chain employs TRBV11-2 and TRBJ2-3, with unresolved D. The V end was cut by 0 bases, the J end by 10 bases, with 17 bases between. CDR1 and CDR2 from the germline V gene are SGHAT and FQNNGV. The CDR3 has 15 amino acids. The CDR3 nucleotides are TGTGCCAGCAGCTTAGATCTGGGTCGCACGTTCTCGCAGTATTTT. Residues: CASSLDLGRTFSQYF.

This clonotype came up many times. This chain links TRBV12-3 or TRBV12-4 with TRBJ2-1, with D unresolved. Trimming left V 0 bases short and J 8 bases short, with 14 bases between. CDR3 length: 15 amino acids. The CDR3 DNA is TGTGCCAGCAGTTTAGCTAGTCTGGTTCTGTATGAGCAGTTCTTC. This codes for CASSLASLVLYEQFF.

A word on this clonotype: The junction differs from germline at one of its ends, possibly a read error. The CDR3 is CASTRSISGRFYEQYF. CDR3 nucleotide sequence: TGTGCCAGCACCCGATCAATTAGCGGGAGATTCTACGAGCAGTATTTC. The genes are TRBV6-1 and TRBJ2-7; 9 nucleotides match TRBD2. Germline values: CDR1 MNHNS, CDR2 SASEGT. This CDR3 is 16 amino acids long.

Of note for this clonotype: One end of the junction is discordant with germline, which a read error may explain. This chain links TRBV11-2 with TRBJ2-5; 7 nucleotides agree with TRBD2. In germline, CDR1 is SGHAT, CDR2 FQNNGV. The CDR3 spans 13 residues. The CDR3 DNA sequence: TGTGCCAGCAACCACGGACTAGGAGAGACCCAGTATTTC. This sequence encodes CASNHGLGETQYF.

The chain couples TRBV28 to TRBJ1-1, with TRBD1 as a possible D gene (5 bases). V lost 5 bases, J lost 1 base, and 17 bases lay in between. Per the germline V gene, CDR1 is MDHEN and CDR2 is SYDVKM. The CDR3 sequence is 16 residues long. CDR3 coding DNA: TGTGCCAGCAGTGCCCGGGGGTGGCCGGCGAACACTGAAGCTTTCTTT. Its translation is CASSARGWPANTEAFF.